The source of this T cell receptor (beta chain) is a study of blood T cell repertoires in COVID-19. Produced via immunoSEQ multiplex PCR; TCRdb's table is partial and in-frame only. In the table there are about 230,000 clones, around four fifths of which are singletons. The TCR originated in an elderly woman with active or convalescent COVID-19. The sequenced material came from peripheral blood.

CDR3 residues: CASSPGWGHNEKLFF. CDR3 coding DNA: TGTGCCAGCAGCCCCGGGTGGGGACATAATGAAAAACTGTTTTTT. V is TRBV2 and J is TRBJ1-4, with a possible D match to TRBD1 (6 bases). CDR1 is SNHLY, CDR2 FYNNEI, per germline. The CDR3 extends over 15 amino acids. Trimming removed 6 bases from V and 4 bases from J, with 15 bases in between.